What follows are 30 T cell receptor beta chains derived from one specimen sequenced in a study of follicular helper T cells after annual influenza vaccination. Data came from immunoSEQ multiplex PCR; TCRdb stores just in-frame clones and leaves some out. Among about 15,000 clones, around four fifths were seen once, and the ten largest hold 0.25% to 0.35%. Described time point: 2014-2015 season, pre-vaccination. Specimen: CXCR5- memory CD4+ T cells sorted from blood, collected on the day of influenza vaccination. The receptors here all came from an adult who received the influenza vaccine.

The chain joins TRBV7-9 to TRBJ2-7, with D uncertain. V lost 5 bases and J lost 3, with 11 bases in between. This CDR3 spans 13 amino acids. Per the germline V gene, CDR1 is SEHNR and CDR2 is FQNEAQ (reference sequence). This CDR3 reads CASSPRVSYEQYF. CDR3 nucleotides: TGTGCCAGCAGCCCCCGAGTTAGCTACGAGCAGTACTTC.

This clone was detected a few times. This sequence joins TRBV19 and TRBJ1-5, with a tentative D call TRBD1 (5 bases). Per the germline V gene, CDR1 is LNHDA and CDR2 is SQIVND (reference sequence). This CDR3 contains 13 residues. Trimming removed 5 bases at V and 6 bases at J, with 11 bases between. CDR3: CASSPSGIQPQHF. CDR3 in DNA: TGTGCCAGTAGTCCTTCAGGGATTCAGCCCCAGCATTTT.

The chain carries TRBV6-1 and TRBJ1-1; D gene ambiguous. Germline assignment: CDR1 MNHNS and CDR2 SASEGT. The length of the CDR3 is 15 residues. V was trimmed by 2 bases and J by 0 bases, leaving 10 bases between them. CDR3 sequence reads: CASSERRRLNTEAFF. The CDR3 nucleotides read TGTGCCAGCAGTGAACGGCGGAGGCTGAACACTGAAGCTTTCTTT.

This clone showed up just once. The genes are TRBV6-1 and TRBJ1-3; D might be TRBD1 (5 bases). Germline V CDR1 and CDR2: MNHNS, SASEGT. V gave up 5 bases and J gave up 4 bases, with 12 bases separating them. The CDR3 runs to 14 residues. This CDR3 is CASSPRGRGNTIYF. The CDR3 DNA follows: TGTGCCAGCAGTCCTAGGGGACGGGGAAACACCATATATTTT.

This clone was counted a few times. The rearrangement joins TRBV7-2 to TRBJ2-3; a weak D match, TRBD2 (5 bases). The CDR3 sequence is 16 residues long. Germline V CDR1 and CDR2: SGHTA, FQGNSA. V lost 5 bases and J lost 0, with 15 bases in between. The CDR3 loop is CASSLRPRGSTDTQYF. In nucleotides, the CDR3 is TGTGCCAGCAGCCTTCGTCCTCGAGGGAGCACAGATACGCAGTATTTT.

The chain carries TRBV5-4 and TRBJ2-5; TRBD1 matches at 9 bases. The CDR3 has 14 residues. V trimming: 3 bases; J trimming: 3 bases; junction bases outside the gene matches: 3. CDR1 is SGHNT and CDR2 is YYREEE in the germline V gene (reference sequence). This CDR3 is CASSSGTGKETQYF. Written as DNA, the CDR3 is TGTGCCAGCAGCTCCGGGACAGGGAAAGAGACCCAGTACTTC.

The gene calls are TRBV28 and TRBJ2-7, with 8 bases that match TRBD1. The V gene end was trimmed by 3 bases and the J gene end by 1 base; junction bases not matched to a gene: 14. The CDR3 length is 18 residues. Germline assignment: CDR1 MDHEN and CDR2 SYDVKM. CDR3 amino acids: CASSFPPLRRGRSYEQYF. CDR3 DNA sequence: TGTGCCAGCAGTTTCCCCCCCCTGCGCAGGGGGCGTTCCTACGAGCAGTACTTC.

The chain combines TRBV2 with TRBJ2-1; D might be TRBD1 (5 bases). Deletions cut 4 bases from V and 7 bases from J, with 11 bases between. CDR1 is SNHLY, CDR2 FYNNEI, per germline. This CDR3 region has 13 residues. CDR3 DNA sequence: TGTGCCAGCAGTGGACAGAGGCAAAATGAGCAGTTCTTC. Its protein is CASSGQRQNEQFF.

The chain joins TRBV4-3 to TRBJ1-3; the D is unclear. Germline assignment: CDR1 LGHNA and CDR2 YSLEER. The CDR3 loop spans 16 amino acids. Trimming stripped 0 bases from V and 3 bases from J, with 12 bases between. The CDR3, as DNA: TGCGCCAGCAGCCAAGAAGTAACAGCTTTTGGAAACACCATATATTTT. Translation: CASSQEVTAFGNTIYF.

The rearrangement links TRBV2 to TRBJ1-4; D possibly corresponds to TRBD1 (6 bases). Per the germline V gene, CDR1 is SNHLY and CDR2 is FYNNEI. Trimming left V 5 bases short and J 6 bases short, with 13 bases between. The CDR3 contains 14 residues. CDR3 nucleotide sequence: TGTGCCAGCAGTTTGGGGGCTTGGGATGAAAAACTGTTTTTT. It is translated as CASSLGAWDEKLFF.

The rearrangement joins TRBV4-1 to TRBJ1-6, with 9 bases fitting TRBD1. In germline, CDR1 is MGHRA, CDR2 YSYEKL. The V and J ends lost 4 bases and 2 bases, in that order; junction bases with no gene match: 6. The CDR3 is 17 residues long. The CDR3 bases are TGCGCCAGCAGCCTGGGACAGGGTGAACCCTATAATTCACCCCTCCACTTT. Protein sequence: CASSLGQGEPYNSPLHF.

The chain combines TRBV28 with TRBJ2-5; D perhaps matches TRBD1 (6 bases). V was trimmed by 1 base and J by 1 base, leaving 25 bases between them. The CDR3 has 20 amino acids. Germline CDR1 MDHEN, CDR2 SYDVKM. CDR3 in amino acids: CASSLFPGRLRTVFQETQYF. Here the CDR3 DNA reads TGTGCCAGCAGTTTATTCCCAGGCCGCTTGAGGACAGTCTTCCAAGAGACCCAGTACTTC.

This clone was observed a single time. The chain carries TRBV5-1 and TRBJ1-2; tentatively, D is TRBD1 (6 bases). CDR1 and CDR2 (germline): SGHRS, YFSETQ. CDR3 length: 17 residues. The V end lost 1 base, the J end lost 2 bases, and 18 bases lay between the germline ends. This chain's CDR3 is CASSLPTGPTGNYGYTF. The DNA of the CDR3 is TGCGCCAGCAGCTTGCCTACCGGGCCAACAGGGAACTATGGCTACACCTTC. The full variable domain, rest sourced from reference TRBV5-1 and TRBJ1-2, is KAGVTQTPRYLIKTRGQQVTLSCSPISGHRSVSWYQQTPGQGLQFLFEYFSETQRNKGNFPGRFSGRQFSNSRSEMNVSTLELGDSALYLCASSLPTGPTGNYGYTFGSGTRLTVV.

The J gene is TRBJ1-1, the V gene TRBV30; tentatively, D is TRBD1 (5 bases). Looked up from germline, CDR1 is GTSNPN and CDR2 is SVGIG (reference sequence). The CDR3 is 14 residues long. Trimming cost V 0 bases and J 0 bases, with 8 bases left between them. CDR3: CAWSVLGLNTEAFF. CDR3 DNA: TGTGCCTGGAGTGTACTGGGGCTGAACACTGAAGCTTTCTTT.

The V call is TRBV6-5, the J call TRBJ2-1, with unresolved D. Trimming pared 4 bases from V and 2 bases from J, leaving 12 bases between. Germline V gene lookup returns CDR1 MNHEY and CDR2 SVGAGI. The CDR3 loop spans 15 amino acids. The chain's CDR3 is CASSFRDPTYNEQFF. Written as DNA, the CDR3 is TGTGCCAGCAGTTTTAGAGATCCGACCTACAATGAGCAGTTCTTC.

The chain joins TRBV7-6 to TRBJ2-7; TRBD1 is a possible D gene (7 bases). Germline V lookup: CDR1 SGHVS, CDR2 FNYEAQ. The CDR3 is 15 residues long. Trimming left V 4 bases short and J 5 bases short, with 18 bases between. The CDR3 nucleotides are TGTGCCAGCAGCTCCCCAGGGGGGATGGTGGACGAGCAGTACTTC. This gives the protein CASSSPGGMVDEQYF.

This rearrangement joins TRBV6-6 to TRBJ2-7; 9 nucleotides line up with TRBD1. The CDR3 length is 15 residues. With 2 bases clipped from V and 3 bases from J, the junction kept 5 bases outside the gene matches. CDR1 is MNHNY, CDR2 SVGAGI, per germline (reference sequence). CDR3 sequence: CASSYRDRVRYEQYF. The DNA for the CDR3 is TGTGCCAGCAGTTACAGGGACAGGGTACGCTACGAGCAGTACTTC.

The chain employs TRBV5-4 and TRBJ2-5, with D maybe TRBD1 (6 bases). V was shortened by 2 bases and J by 6 bases, with 11 bases between the two germline ends. The CDR3 contains 13 residues. The germline CDR1 and CDR2 sequences are SGHNT and YYREEE (reference sequence). The chain's CDR3 is CASSFKDRQTQYF. CDR3 in DNA: TGTGCCAGCAGCTTTAAGGACAGACAGACCCAGTACTTC.

The V and J genes are TRBV4-3 and TRBJ2-2, with 11 positions matching TRBD2. The CDR3 length is 16 residues. CDR1 is LGHNA and CDR2 is YSLEER in the germline V gene. With V trimmed by 1 base and J by 5 bases, 3 bases remained unmatched. CDR3: CASSQVRLAGTGELFF. DNA of the CDR3: TGCGCCAGCAGCCAAGTTCGACTAGCGGGAACCGGGGAGCTGTTTTTT.

This clone was observed a single time. The J gene is TRBJ2-7, the V gene TRBV23-1, with D possibly TRBD1 on 6 matching bases. TRBV23-1 is given ORF status, its function remaining uncertain. Trimming took 3 bases from V and 3 from J, leaving 9 bases between them. The CDR3 runs 13 residues. The CDR3: CASSHGQYYEQYF. CDR3 in DNA: TGCGCCAGCAGTCACGGACAGTACTACGAGCAGTACTTC.

The sample holds a few counts of this clone. This rearrangement joins TRBV18 to TRBJ1-2; TRBD1 might be the D (6 bases). This CDR3 contains 14 residues. The germline gives CDR1 KGHSH, CDR2 LQKENI. The V and J ends lost 6 bases and 5 bases respectively, with 16 bases between them. The CDR3 sequence: CASSAGRQGYGYTF. CDR3 nucleotides: TGTGCCAGCTCGGCCGGGAGGCAGGGGTATGGCTACACCTTC.

Only one count was recorded for this clone. The genes are TRBV11-3 and TRBJ2-2; unclear D gene. Germline V lookup: CDR1 SGHNT, CDR2 YENEEA. V lost 2 bases, J lost 6 bases, and 4 bases lay in between. The CDR3 runs 12 residues. In DNA, the CDR3 is TGTGCCAGCAGCTTAATTCCCGGGGAGCTGTTTTTT. Residues: CASSLIPGELFF.

V and J are TRBV2 and TRBJ1-2; no clear D. V was trimmed by 2 bases and J by 4 bases, leaving 11 bases between them. CDR1 and CDR2 (germline): SNHLY, FYNNEI. The CDR3 is 14 residues long. The CDR3 loop is CASSERIAIYGYTF. Here the CDR3 DNA reads TGTGCCAGCAGTGAAAGGATTGCGATCTATGGCTACACCTTC.

This clone showed up just once. J is TRBJ2-2 and V is TRBV7-9; TRBD1 matches at 11 bases. CDR1 SEHNR and CDR2 FQNEAQ come from the germline V gene (reference sequence). Losses at the gene ends were 3 bases for V and 6 bases for J; bases not matched to a gene: 3. This CDR3 has 15 residues. The chain's CDR3 is CASSFRDRGAGELFF. CDR3 DNA sequence: TGTGCCAGCAGCTTCCGGGACAGGGGGGCCGGGGAGCTGTTTTTT.

This sequence joins TRBV9 and TRBJ2-3; D unresolved. Germline V lookup: CDR1 SGDLS, CDR2 YYNGEE. The ends were cut back, 0 bases at V and 0 bases at J, with 2 bases in the middle. The CDR3 runs to 13 residues. CDR3 residues: CASSVDSTDTQYF. Written as DNA, the CDR3 is TGTGCCAGCAGCGTAGACAGCACAGATACGCAGTATTTT. The whole variable domain, remainder taken from reference TRBV9 and TRBJ2-3, is DSGVTQTPKHLITATGQRVTLRCSPRSGDLSVYWYQQSLDQGLQFLIQYYNGEERAKGNILERFSAQQFPDLHSELNLSSLELGDSALYFCASSVDSTDTQYFGPGTRLTVL.

This rearrangement joins TRBV5-1 to TRBJ1-3, with D possibly TRBD1 on 5 matching bases. With 2 bases removed from V and 4 bases from J, the gap between germline ends came to 10 bases. The germline gives CDR1 SGHRS, CDR2 YFSETQ. The CDR3 spans 14 residues. The CDR3 protein is CASSLVGVGNTIYF. CDR3 sequence (DNA): TGCGCCAGCAGCTTAGTAGGGGTAGGAAACACCATATATTTT.

V gene TRBV6-1 combines with J gene TRBJ2-1, with 7 bases that match TRBD1. The junction had 5 bases not matched to a gene; V was cut back by 6 bases and J by 0 bases. The CDR3 contains 15 residues. Germline V lookup: CDR1 MNHNS, CDR2 SASEGT. The CDR3 protein is CASRTQGSSYNEQFF. The CDR3 DNA reads as TGTGCCAGCAGGACACAGGGGAGCTCCTACAATGAGCAGTTCTTC.

This chain links TRBV15 with TRBJ1-3; the D is unclear. Trimming removed 0 bases at V and 8 bases at J, with 11 bases between. The CDR3 is 14 amino acids. Per germline, CDR1 LNHNV and CDR2 YYDKDF (reference sequence). CDR3 nucleotides: TGTGCCACCAGCAGAGATCTGAATGGGGACACCATATATTTT. Translating it yields CATSRDLNGDTIYF.

The rearrangement uses TRBV5-1 and TRBJ1-2; TRBD1 matches 9 bases. The CDR3 totals 18 residues. The ends lost 0 bases at V and 5 bases at J; junction bases unmatched: 14. The germline V gene encodes CDR1 SGHRS and CDR2 YFSETQ. CDR3 bases: TGCGCCAGCAGCTTGGAGTTGGACAGGGGCCCCGTCGGGTATGGCTACACCTTC. Encoded protein: CASSLELDRGPVGYGYTF.

Remarks on this clone: Germline and junction disagree at one end, which may indicate a read error. The chain uses TRBV9 and TRBJ2-2; the match to TRBD1 covers 12 bases. CDR1 and CDR2 from the germline V gene are SGDLS and YYNGEE. The CDR3 consists of 16 residues. CDR3 bases: TGTGCCAGCAGGGTAGGGGACAGGGGGCAGACCGGGGAGCTGTTTTTT. The encoded protein is CASRVGDRGQTGELFF.